One and the same sample provided the 11 T cell receptor beta chains below, sequenced in a study of T-cell memory formation after mild COVID-19. Each CDR3 protein is one row after TCRdb ran MiXCR on the 5' RACE reads. This table holds 150,000 to 200,000 distinct CDR3 sequences, roughly 17% found once. Sample: PBMCs or a T cell subset sorted from them (not recorded which). The receptors were sampled from an adult woman who had mild COVID-19 (a few samples of this study predate the infection). Cell type and time point are not known.

This clonotype was found a few times. The chain combines TRBV24-1 with TRBJ2-1, with TRBD1 identical over 10 bases. Germline CDR1 KGHDR, CDR2 SFDVKD. The CDR3 loop spans 16 amino acids. V dropped 5 bases and J dropped 5; count of bases not matched to a gene: 8. DNA for the CDR3: TGTGCCACCAGTGCTTCCAGACAGGGGGCTGACAATGAGCAGTTCTTC. Translation gives CATSASRQGADNEQFF.

This clonotype was seen a handful of times. V usage is TRBV20-1 and J usage is TRBJ2-1; TRBD2 matches at 11 bases. This CDR3 region has 15 residues. With V trimmed by 6 bases and J by 0 bases, 4 bases remained unmatched. CDR1 DFQATT and CDR2 SNEGSKA come from the germline V gene (reference sequence). CDR3 sequence: CSASSGGVSYNEQFF. CDR3 DNA sequence: TGCAGTGCAAGTAGCGGGGGGGTCTCCTACAATGAGCAGTTCTTC.

The chain employs TRBV6-5 and TRBJ2-7, with D unclear. The V gene's germline CDR1 is MNHEY and CDR2 SVGAGI. The CDR3 spans 13 residues. The V end was cut by 2 bases, the J end by 6 bases, with 11 bases between. The CDR3 reads CASSYTIFGEQYF. DNA of the CDR3: TGTGCCAGCAGTTACACAATTTTCGGCGAGCAGTACTTC.

The chain links TRBV5-5 to TRBJ2-7; no clear D. CDR1 SGHKS and CDR2 YYEKEE come from the germline V gene (reference sequence). This CDR3 comprises 16 residues. V was clipped by 0 bases and J by 4 bases, with 17 bases between them. CDR3 coding DNA: TGTGCCAGCAGCTTGGCCAAACAGACCTTGTCTTACGAGCAGTACTTC. It encodes CASSLAKQTLSYEQYF.

This clonotype was counted a few times. The rearrangement joins TRBV10-3 to TRBJ1-4, with D hard to call. The CDR3 contains 15 residues. Germline CDR1 is ENHRY and CDR2 is SYGVKD. V was clipped by 6 bases and J by 1 base, with 12 bases between them. In nucleotides, the CDR3 is TGTGCCATCAGGGAGGACGGTGGAACTAATGAAAAACTGTTTTTT. Translation gives CAIREDGGTNEKLFF.

This clonotype has only a few counts. The V gene is TRBV7-6, the J gene TRBJ2-1, with 8 bases aligning to TRBD2. This CDR3 region has 17 residues. The ends lost 5 bases at V and 4 bases at J; junction bases unmatched: 13. Germline assignment: CDR1 SGHVS and CDR2 FNYEAQ. The CDR3 is CASSRNPGTRAYNEQFF. The CDR3 region has the DNA TGTGCCAGCAGCCGAAACCCCGGGACTAGAGCTTACAATGAGCAGTTCTTC.

This clonotype was seen more than once but under ten times. The rearrangement joins TRBV20-1 to TRBJ2-7; 11 bases line up with TRBD1. CDR3 length: 16 amino acids. Germline assignment: CDR1 DFQATT and CDR2 SNEGSKA (reference sequence). Trimming cost V 3 bases and J 1 base; bases outside gene matches: 8. CDR3 nucleotides: TGCAGTGCTAGGCCTCTGGACAGGGGGCCATCCTACGAGCAGTACTTC. This sequence encodes CSARPLDRGPSYEQYF.

The chain employs TRBV5-1 and TRBJ1-1, with 10 bases matching TRBD1. The CDR3 sequence is 16 residues long. Trimming cost V 2 bases and J 0 bases; bases outside gene matches: 4. Looked up from germline, CDR1 is SGHRS and CDR2 is YFSETQ. CDR3 sequence: CASSFGTGDMNTEAFF. CDR3 bases: TGCGCCAGCAGCTTCGGGACAGGGGACATGAACACTGAAGCTTTCTTT.

In its sample, this clonotype was seen a few times. The chain has TRBV27 and TRBJ2-1; D is unresolved. Germline loops: CDR1 MNHEY, CDR2 SMNVEV (reference sequence). CDR3 length: 15 amino acids. Trimming left V 5 bases short and J 0 bases short, with 11 bases between. In DNA, the CDR3 is TGTGCCAGCAGTATGCGAGTCCTCTCCTACAATGAGCAGTTCTTC. It translates to CASSMRVLSYNEQFF.

This clonotype was found a few times. The J gene is TRBJ1-2, the V gene TRBV6-6, with D tentatively TRBD1 (5 bases). The CDR3 spans 16 residues. V was clipped by 0 bases and J by 4 bases, with 15 bases between them. In germline, CDR1 is MNHNY, CDR2 SVGAGI (reference sequence). CDR3 protein: CASSYSRTGHPYGYTF. The CDR3 DNA sequence: TGTGCCAGCAGTTACTCTAGGACCGGACACCCCTATGGCTACACCTTC.

This clonotype appeared a few times. The chain couples TRBV12-3 or TRBV12-4 to TRBJ1-2; 11 bases map to TRBD1. The trim removed 6 bases at V and 4 bases at J, leaving 7 bases unmatched. The CDR3 spans 15 residues. CDR3 bases: TGTGCCAGCAGCCCATGGACAGGGGGCAGCTATGGCTACACCTTC. This codes for CASSPWTGGSYGYTF.